The 32 T cell receptor beta chains below all came from one sample that was sequenced in a study of human T cells and chemical hapten exposure. TCRdb re-analysed the RACE reads in MiXCR, keeping a single row per CDR3 protein. The repertoire holds roughly 380,000 distinct CDR3 sequences, roughly 5.3% seen once, with just over 2.5% in the top ten. Documented time point: pre-sensitization, week 0. The treatment is: therapeutic diphenylcyclopropenone sensitization with weekly scalp DPC. Sample: whole blood, taken in connection with sensitization to the hapten diphenylcyclopropenone (DPC). The source is a woman in her forties or fifties with alopecia areata. Some clones in this sample may be carry-over from other donors' samples.

As to this clonotype: One base away lies a much larger clone, so this may be a sequencing read error. The genes are TRBV6-1 and TRBJ1-2, with D unclear. Germline V gives CDR1 MNHNS, CDR2 SASEGT. The length of the CDR3 is 13 residues. CDR3 nucleotides: TGTGCCAGCAGTGACATAGCTTTTAATGGCTACATCTTC. Translated: CASSDIAFNGYIF.

Of note for this clonotype: Just one base apart from a much larger clone, this may be a read error. This CDR3 reads CASGLHQGRNYGYTF. In DNA form, the CDR3 reads TGTGCCAGCGGTCTCCACCAGGGGAGGAACTATGGCTACACCTTC. The chain uses TRBV12-3 or TRBV12-4 and TRBJ1-2, with D possibly TRBD1 on 6 matching bases. V was trimmed by 8 bases and J by 2 bases, leaving 18 bases between them. This CDR3 is built from 15 residues.

This clonotype was picked up many times. The rearrangement uses TRBV12-5 and TRBJ2-3; weak D call: TRBD1 (5 bases). Germline assignment: CDR1 LGHNT and CDR2 FRNRAP. CDR3 length: 15 amino acids. With 5 bases removed from V and 0 bases from J, the gap between germline ends came to 12 bases. The CDR3 sequence is CASGPRVASTDTQYF. The CDR3 nucleotides are TGTGCTAGTGGTCCCAGGGTAGCTAGCACAGATACGCAGTATTTT.

This clonotype appeared many times. The genes are TRBV12-3 or TRBV12-4 and TRBJ2-7; D remains unclear. The V end lost 6 bases, the J end lost 2 bases, and 14 bases lay between the germline ends. This CDR3 is 14 amino acids long. This chain's CDR3 is CASSPSESTYEQYF. The CDR3 bases are TGTGCCAGCAGCCCTTCAGAGTCAACCTACGAGCAGTACTTC.

This clonotype has at least ten counts. The chain couples TRBV20-1 to TRBJ2-7, with TRBD2 matching over 7 bases. This CDR3 has 12 residues. Germline values: CDR1 DFQATT, CDR2 SNEGSKA (reference sequence). V lost 6 bases to trimming and J lost 2 bases; unmatched junction nucleotides: 4. CDR3 protein: CSAVAGAYEQYF. The CDR3 nucleotides are TGCAGTGCGGTAGCGGGCGCCTACGAGCAGTACTTC.

This clonotype was counted between two and nine times. The chain has TRBV20-1 and TRBJ2-7; the match to TRBD1 covers 7 bases. Trimming took 5 bases from V and 2 from J; bases not matched to a gene: 6. Germline V lookup: CDR1 DFQATT, CDR2 SNEGSKA (reference sequence). The CDR3 consists of 13 residues. The CDR3 DNA is TGCAGTGCTTCAGGGGGAGAAACCTACGAGCAGTACTTC. Protein sequence: CSASGGETYEQYF.

To note about this clonotype: The junction departs from the called germline gene at one end, perhaps through a read error. The genes are TRBV10-2 and TRBJ2-2; D gene unclear. The CDR3 is made up of 12 amino acids. Germline assignment: CDR1 WSHSY and CDR2 SAAADI. The CDR3 DNA sequence: TGCGCCAACAGTGTCGGTACCGGGGAGCTGTTTTTT. Encoded protein: CANSVGTGELFF.

This clonotype was seen only a few times. The chain employs TRBV30 and TRBJ2-3; the D call may be TRBD1 or TRBD2 (5 bases each). The CDR3 totals 14 residues. Trimming stripped 2 bases from V and 4 bases from J, with 13 bases between. Germline loops: CDR1 GTSNPN, CDR2 SVGIG (reference sequence). This chain's CDR3 is CAWSLSGGADTQYF. The DNA of the CDR3 is TGTGCCTGGAGTTTATCTGGGGGAGCAGATACGCAGTATTTT.

The chain joins TRBV24-1 to TRBJ2-7; D remains unclear. CDR1 is KGHDR and CDR2 is SFDVKD in the germline V gene. This CDR3 region has 13 residues. Trimming cost V 4 bases and J 5 bases, with 11 bases left between them. CDR3 bases: TGTGCCACCAGTGAATCCCCTTCGGACGAGCAGTACTTC. Amino acids: CATSESPSDEQYF.

The sample holds a few counts of this clonotype. The chain carries TRBV7-2 and TRBJ1-2; unclear D gene. The CDR3 covers 13 residues. V lost 4 bases, J lost 8 bases, and 14 bases lay in between. Germline assignment: CDR1 SGHTA and CDR2 FQGNSA. CDR3 in amino acids: CASSSVVQEGYTF. As DNA, the CDR3 is TGTGCCAGCAGCTCAGTAGTACAAGAGGGCTACACCTTC.

This clonotype was seen repeatedly, ten times or more. The chain links TRBV5-1 to TRBJ1-1, with a possible D match to TRBD1 (6 bases). Germline V CDR1 and CDR2: SGHRS, YFSETQ. This CDR3 spans 15 amino acids. V was pared by 7 bases and J by 4 bases, with 20 bases between. This CDR3 reads CASHPREDRLTEAFF. Written as DNA, the CDR3 is TGCGCCAGCCATCCTCGTGAAGACAGGCTCACTGAAGCTTTCTTT.

This clonotype was counted only a few times. J is TRBJ2-7 and V is TRBV20-1, with 7 bases that match TRBD2. CDR1 is DFQATT, CDR2 SNEGSKA, per germline (reference sequence). CDR3 length equals 15 residues. J gave up 0 bases and V 7 bases, and 12 bases lay outside the gene matches. The CDR3 sequence is CSGWTAAGDSYEQYF. The CDR3 region has the DNA TGCAGTGGATGGACGGCGGCGGGAGACTCCTACGAGCAGTACTTC.

In its sample, this clonotype was seen many times. The chain couples TRBV4-1 to TRBJ2-7, with D tentatively TRBD2 (5 bases). The V and J ends lost 0 bases and 0 bases respectively, with 6 bases between them. This CDR3 has 14 amino acids. The germline V gene has CDR1 MGHRA and CDR2 YSYEKL. CDR3 amino acids: CASSQEGSSYEQYF. As DNA, the CDR3 is TGCGCCAGCAGCCAAGAAGGGAGCTCCTACGAGCAGTACTTC.

This clonotype was seen many times. The V call is TRBV10-3, the J call TRBJ2-3; D uncertain. In germline, CDR1 is ENHRY, CDR2 SYGVKD. The CDR3 covers 14 residues. The ends were cut back, 6 bases at V and 0 bases at J, with 10 bases in the middle. The CDR3, as DNA: TGTGCCATCAGGGACGTGGGCAGCACAGATACGCAGTATTTT. Translation gives CAIRDVGSTDTQYF.

V and J are TRBV5-1 and TRBJ2-2; a possible D gene is TRBD2 (5 bases). CDR3 length: 14 amino acids. V was shortened by 3 bases and J by 7 bases, with 13 bases between the two germline ends. The germline V gene encodes CDR1 SGHRS and CDR2 YFSETQ. The DNA of the CDR3 is TGCGCCAGCAGCTCCACCGGACTGCGCGGGGAGCTGTTTTTT. It yields the protein CASSSTGLRGELFF. The full variable domain, rest sourced from reference TRBV5-1 and TRBJ2-2, is KAGVTQTPRYLIKTRGQQVTLSCSPISGHRSVSWYQQTPGQGLQFLFEYFSETQRNKGNFPGRFSGRQFSNSRSEMNVSTLELGDSALYLCASSSTGLRGELFFGEGSRLTVL.

This clonotype was seen repeatedly, ten times or more. The chain is built from TRBV27 and TRBJ2-2; D is unclear. The CDR3 is 13 residues long. Trimming took 3 bases from V and 6 from J, leaving 8 bases between them. Germline lookup yields CDR1 MNHEY and CDR2 SMNVEV (reference sequence). The DNA for the CDR3 is TGTGCCAGCAGTTTCCGGATCTCCGGGGAGCTGTTTTTT. Encoded protein: CASSFRISGELFF.

In this sample, this clonotype turned up many times. CDR3 sequence: CAISESTAQGGNNEQFF. For the CDR3, the DNA is TGTGCCATCAGTGAGTCGACGGCACAGGGGGGAAACAATGAGCAGTTCTTC. The V and J genes are TRBV10-3 and TRBJ2-1; 8 nucleotides agree with TRBD1. The CDR3 totals 17 residues. The V segment lost 0 bases and the J segment 5 bases; nucleotides outside the gene matches: 9. Germline V CDR1 and CDR2: ENHRY, SYGVKD.

This chain joins TRBV6-5 and TRBJ2-7; no definite D call. The V gene lost 2 bases and the J gene lost 1 base, with 12 bases spanning the gap. Per germline, CDR1 MNHEY and CDR2 SVGAGI. The CDR3 contains 15 residues. The CDR3 DNA is TGTGCCAGCAGTTACGGGTCCTGGTCTTCCTACGAGCAGTACTTC. It specifies CASSYGSWSSYEQYF.

The chain links TRBV29-1 to TRBJ1-4; 9 nucleotides line up with TRBD1. CDR1 SQVTM and CDR2 ANQGSEA come from the germline V gene. V gave up 6 bases and J gave up 8 bases; unmatched junction bases: 10. The CDR3 loop spans 14 amino acids. CDR3 sequence reads: CSVGGTGSGEKLFF. The CDR3, as DNA: TGCAGCGTAGGAGGGACAGGGTCGGGAGAAAAACTGTTTTTT.

This clonotype has only a few counts. The chain joins TRBV4-2 to TRBJ1-1; D is perhaps TRBD1 (6 bases). Trimming stripped 5 bases from V and 7 bases from J, with 14 bases between. Germline CDR1 is LGHNA and CDR2 is YNFKEQ. This CDR3 spans 13 amino acids. The CDR3 sequence: CASSSQGGFEAFF. CDR3 nucleotide sequence: TGTGCCAGCAGCTCCCAAGGGGGATTTGAAGCTTTCTTT.

The chain is built from TRBV6-5 and TRBJ1-1; maybe TRBD1 (5 bases). CDR1 and CDR2 (germline): MNHEY, SVGAGI. Trimming removed 3 bases at V and 0 bases at J, with 11 bases between. This CDR3 has 15 amino acids. CDR3 DNA sequence: TGTGCCAGCAGTTATGGGGCCAGGGTGAACACTGAAGCTTTCTTT. Protein product: CASSYGARVNTEAFF.

This clonotype was picked up many times. The chain employs TRBV14 and TRBJ1-1; 7 bases map to TRBD1. The V segment lost 1 base and the J segment 6 bases; nucleotides outside the gene matches: 8. In germline, CDR1 is SGHDN, CDR2 FVKESK. The CDR3 consists of 15 residues. CDR3 sequence: CASSQARQGMSEAFF. Here the CDR3 DNA reads TGTGCCAGCAGCCAAGCTCGACAGGGAATGTCTGAAGCTTTCTTT.

The genes are TRBV5-1 and TRBJ2-1; possibly TRBD1 or TRBD2 for D (6 bases each). Trimming removed 3 bases at V and 2 bases at J, with 12 bases between. This CDR3 comprises 15 residues. CDR1 and CDR2 from the germline V gene are SGHRS and YFSETQ. The CDR3 DNA sequence: TGCGCCAGCAGCTCACAGGGAGGCCCCTACAATGAGCAGTTCTTC. It codes for CASSSQGGPYNEQFF.

This clonotype was observed many times. J is TRBJ2-1 and V is TRBV10-3; TRBD2 aligns across 12 bases. This CDR3 is 15 amino acids long. Germline values: CDR1 ENHRY, CDR2 SYGVKD. Losses at the gene ends were 3 bases for V and 8 bases for J; bases not matched to a gene: 5. CDR3 sequence reads: CAISDPLAGGDEQFF. DNA of the CDR3: TGTGCCATCAGTGACCCCCTAGCGGGAGGGGATGAGCAGTTCTTC.

This clonotype was counted only a few times. The chain links TRBV7-9 to TRBJ2-2, with TRBD2 identical over 14 bases. Germline V gene sequence: CDR1 SEHNR, CDR2 FQNEAQ (reference sequence). The V segment lost 5 bases and the J segment 2 bases; nucleotides outside the gene matches: 13. The length of the CDR3 is 20 residues. CDR3 in amino acids: CASSPGLAGEYPTNTGELFF. CDR3 nucleotide sequence: TGTGCCAGCAGCCCGGGACTAGCGGGAGAGTACCCGACTAACACCGGGGAGCTGTTTTTT.

The chain couples TRBV7-9 to TRBJ1-1; possible D gene TRBD1, 6 bases. CDR3 length equals 10 residues. Trimming cost V 10 bases and J 5 bases, with 8 bases left between them. Germline CDR1 SEHNR, CDR2 FQNEAQ (reference sequence). The CDR3 spells CANTGTEAFF. In DNA form, the CDR3 reads TGTGCCAATACAGGGACTGAAGCTTTCTTT.

This clonotype was observed at least ten times. The CDR3 sequence is CASSKGTYEQYF. The CDR3 nucleotides are TGTGCCAGCTCGAAAGGGACCTACGAGCAGTACTTC. The rearrangement uses TRBV12-3 or TRBV12-4 and TRBJ2-7; D gene unclear. V was pared by 8 bases and J by 2 bases, with 10 bases between. This CDR3 spans 12 amino acids.

This clonotype occurred many times. The V call is TRBV6-5, the J call TRBJ2-7, with unresolved D. Germline V lookup: CDR1 MNHEY, CDR2 SVGAGI. This CDR3 is 13 amino acids long. Trimming cost V 10 bases and J 0 bases, with 13 bases left between them. CDR3 region: CATGLGSSYEQYF. The DNA for the CDR3 is TGTGCCACCGGATTGGGAAGCTCCTACGAGCAGTACTTC.

This clonotype was recorded at least ten times. The chain has TRBV28 and TRBJ1-1; D gene uncertain. Trimming pared 11 bases from V and 1 base from J, leaving 14 bases between. CDR3 length: 13 residues. From germline, CDR1 is MDHEN and CDR2 SYDVKM. CDR3 amino acids: CACSRAGNTEAFF. DNA for the CDR3: TGTGCCTGTAGTCGGGCAGGGAACACTGAAGCTTTCTTT. The whole variable domain, filled in from reference TRBV28 and TRBJ1-1, reads DVKVTQSSRYLVKRTGEKVFLECVQDMDHENMFWYRQDPGLGLRLIYFSYDVKMKEKGDIPEGYSVSREKKERFSLILESASTNQTSMYLCACSRAGNTEAFFGQGTRLTVV.

This chain connects TRBV7-6 to TRBJ2-5; the D is unclear. The CDR3 is made up of 13 amino acids. V gave up 0 bases and J gave up 5 bases, with 7 bases separating them. Germline V CDR1 and CDR2: SGHVS, FNYEAQ. Here the CDR3 reads CASSLASLETQYF. The DNA of the CDR3 is TGTGCCAGCAGCTTAGCGTCGTTGGAGACCCAGTACTTC.

The chain couples TRBV5-1 to TRBJ1-4; D is uncertain. Germline V gives CDR1 SGHRS, CDR2 YFSETQ. The V gene lost 2 bases and the J gene lost 8 bases, with 16 bases spanning the gap. This CDR3 has 15 residues. Written as DNA, the CDR3 is TGCGCCAGCAGCTTCGAGGACCCCAACGGGGAAAAACTGTTTTTT. Protein sequence: CASSFEDPNGEKLFF.

This clonotype was picked up many times. The CDR3 spells CASRSSPGQGRNTEAFF. The CDR3 DNA is TGTGCCAGCAGGTCTTCCCCGGGACAGGGTCGCAACACTGAAGCTTTCTTT. The chain combines TRBV7-3 with TRBJ1-1; TRBD1 matches at 9 bases. The germline gives CDR1 SGHTA, CDR2 FQGTGA. V dropped 6 bases and J dropped 2; count of bases not matched to a gene: 13. This CDR3 is 17 amino acids long. Variable domain in full (rest from reference TRBV7-3 and TRBJ1-1): GAGVSQTPSNKVTEKGKYVELRCDPISGHTALYWYRQSLGQGPEFLIYFQGTGAADDSGLPNDRFFAVRPEGSVSTLKIQRTERGDSAVYLCASRSSPGQGRNTEAFFGQGTRLTVV.